These 10 T cell receptor beta chains originate from one sample sequenced in a study of cytomegalovirus exposure and HLA in healthy donors. The primer mix had 60 Vbeta and 13 Jbeta primers. Generated by immunoSEQ multiplex PCR, the TCRdb table keeps only in-frame clones and is missing some. The table shows approximately 130,000 clones, with 76% occurring only once. Sequencing was performed on PBMCs. These TCRs come from a female donor in good health and CMV-seropositive.

This chain links TRBV28 with TRBJ1-2; D might be TRBD1 (5 bases). The germline V and J ends were trimmed by 3 bases and 4 bases, with 12 bases remaining between them. The CDR3 extends over 14 amino acids. CDR1 and CDR2 (germline): MDHEN, SYDVKM. The DNA for the CDR3 is TGTGCCAGCAGTTTCCCCACAGACAGCTATGGCTACACCTTC. This codes for CASSFPTDSYGYTF.

The chain has TRBV6-1 and TRBJ1-5; D possibly corresponds to TRBD1 (5 bases). Looked up from germline, CDR1 is MNHNS and CDR2 is SASEGT. Trimming took 5 bases from V and 4 from J, leaving 12 bases between them. The CDR3 contains 14 residues. The CDR3 sequence: CASSYQGENQPQHF. The CDR3 DNA reads TGTGCCAGCAGTTATCAAGGGGAAAATCAGCCCCAGCATTTT.

The J gene is TRBJ2-7, the V gene TRBV5-4, with D possibly being TRBD1 (5 bases). CDR1 and CDR2 from the germline V gene are SGHNT and YYREEE (reference sequence). The ends were cut back, 4 bases at V and 4 bases at J, with 21 bases in the middle. The CDR3 length is 16 residues. CDR3 coding DNA: TGTGCCAGCAGCCCAATGGCACCCAGGGAAGTATACGAGCAGTACTTC. Its translation is CASSPMAPREVYEQYF. Full variable domain (remainder filled in from reference TRBV5-4 and TRBJ2-7): ETGVTQSPTHLIKTRGQQVTLRCSSQSGHNTVSWYQQALGQGPQFIFQYYREEENGRGNFPPRFSGLQFPNYSSELNVNALELDDSALYLCASSPMAPREVYEQYFGPGTRLTVT.

In this sample, this clone turned up a few times. The same CDR3 is also encoded by other DNA sequences in this sample. This chain uses TRBV28 with TRBJ1-3, with 9 bases aligning to TRBD1. There are 19 residues in the CDR3. V was pared by 6 bases and J by 0 bases, with 15 bases of the junction left unmatched. CDR1 is MDHEN and CDR2 is SYDVKM in the germline V gene. CDR3 sequence reads: CASRAPPGQGDYSGNTIYF. CDR3 nucleotide sequence: TGTGCCAGCAGAGCACCACCGGGACAGGGAGATTACTCTGGAAACACCATATATTTT.

The chain couples TRBV7-9 to TRBJ2-1; TRBD1 agrees at 10 bases. The V gene end was trimmed by 4 bases and the J gene end by 7 bases; junction bases not matched to a gene: 7. This CDR3 has 15 residues. The germline gives CDR1 SEHNR, CDR2 FQNEAQ (reference sequence). CDR3 coding DNA: TGTGCCAGCAGCTCAGGTGGACAGGGGGGGAATGAGCAGTTCTTC. Its translation is CASSSGGQGGNEQFF.

The DNA for the CDR3 is TGTGCCAGCAGTTTGGGACAGGGAAATTCACCCCTCCACTTT. Protein sequence: CASSLGQGNSPLHF. The chain has TRBV6-5 and TRBJ1-6, with 9 bases that match TRBD1. Germline trimming cut 4 bases from V and 7 bases from J; bases unmatched to any gene: 2. CDR3 size: 14 residues. Germline V gives CDR1 MNHEY, CDR2 SVGAGI.

As for this clone: One end of the junction fails to match germline, which may point to a read error. The chain joins TRBV7-9 to TRBJ1-4, with D possibly TRBD1 on 6 matching bases. The CDR3 has 12 residues. Germline V gene lookup returns CDR1 SEHNR and CDR2 FQNEAQ (reference sequence). CDR3 DNA: TGTTCCAGCAGCTTAGGGGGGAGGAAACTGTTTTTT. It encodes CSSSLGGRKLFF.

The gene calls are TRBV11-2 and TRBJ2-7; 8 bases agree with TRBD1. V was clipped by 1 base and J by 5 bases; unmatched bases: 7. The CDR3 runs to 15 residues. Germline V gene lookup returns CDR1 SGHAT and CDR2 FQNNGV. CDR3 region: CASSLAMDRAHEQYF. The CDR3 DNA sequence: TGTGCCAGCAGCTTAGCTATGGACAGGGCCCACGAGCAGTACTTC.

The chain combines TRBV7-9 with TRBJ1-1; the match to TRBD1 covers 9 bases. Per germline, CDR1 SEHNR and CDR2 FQNEAQ (reference sequence). The CDR3 has 15 amino acids. V shed 5 bases and J 0 bases; nucleotides not matched to a gene: 4. CDR3 in DNA: TGTGCCAGCAGCCCTAGACAGGGGGTGAACACTGAAGCTTTCTTT. Translation: CASSPRQGVNTEAFF.

The chain combines TRBV7-9 with TRBJ2-5, with TRBD1 identical over 9 bases. The CDR3 sequence is 14 residues long. With 4 bases clipped from V and 1 base from J, the junction kept 1 base outside the gene matches. Germline CDR1 SEHNR, CDR2 FQNEAQ (reference sequence). The CDR3 DNA reads as TGTGCCAGCAGCTCGACAGGGGGCCAAGAGACCCAGTACTTC. Encoded protein: CASSSTGGQETQYF.